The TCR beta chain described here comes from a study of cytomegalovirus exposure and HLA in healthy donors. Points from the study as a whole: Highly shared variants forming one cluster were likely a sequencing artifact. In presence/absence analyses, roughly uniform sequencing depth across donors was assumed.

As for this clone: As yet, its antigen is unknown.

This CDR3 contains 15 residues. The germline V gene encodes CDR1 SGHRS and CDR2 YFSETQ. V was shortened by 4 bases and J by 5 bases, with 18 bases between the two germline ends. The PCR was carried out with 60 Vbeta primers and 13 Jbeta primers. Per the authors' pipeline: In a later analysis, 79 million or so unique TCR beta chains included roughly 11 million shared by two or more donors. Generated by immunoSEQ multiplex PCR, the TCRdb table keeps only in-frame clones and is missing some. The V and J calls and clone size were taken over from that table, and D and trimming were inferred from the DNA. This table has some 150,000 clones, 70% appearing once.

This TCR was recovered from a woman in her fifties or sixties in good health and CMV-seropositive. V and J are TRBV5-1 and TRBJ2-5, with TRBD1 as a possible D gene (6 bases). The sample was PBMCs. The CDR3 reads CASSLGGLELETQYF. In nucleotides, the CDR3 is TGCGCCAGCAGCCTAGGGGGTCTTGAATTGGAGACCCAGTACTTC.